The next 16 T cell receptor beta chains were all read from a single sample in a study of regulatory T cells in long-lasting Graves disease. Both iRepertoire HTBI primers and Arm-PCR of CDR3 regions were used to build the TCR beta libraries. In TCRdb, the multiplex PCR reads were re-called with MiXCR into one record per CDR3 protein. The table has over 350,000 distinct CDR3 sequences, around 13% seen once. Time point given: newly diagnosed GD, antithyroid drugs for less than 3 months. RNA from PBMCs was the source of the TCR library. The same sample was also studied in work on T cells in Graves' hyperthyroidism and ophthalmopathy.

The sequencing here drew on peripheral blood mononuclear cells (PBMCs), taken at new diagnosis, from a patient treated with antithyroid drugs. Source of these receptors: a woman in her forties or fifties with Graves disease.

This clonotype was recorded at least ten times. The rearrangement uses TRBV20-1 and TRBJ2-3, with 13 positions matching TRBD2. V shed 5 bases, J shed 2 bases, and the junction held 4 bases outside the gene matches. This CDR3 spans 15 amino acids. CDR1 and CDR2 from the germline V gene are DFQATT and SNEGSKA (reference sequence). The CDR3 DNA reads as TGCAGTGCTCCGACTAGCGGGAGGCACACAGATACGCAGTATTTT. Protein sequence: CSAPTSGRHTDTQYF.

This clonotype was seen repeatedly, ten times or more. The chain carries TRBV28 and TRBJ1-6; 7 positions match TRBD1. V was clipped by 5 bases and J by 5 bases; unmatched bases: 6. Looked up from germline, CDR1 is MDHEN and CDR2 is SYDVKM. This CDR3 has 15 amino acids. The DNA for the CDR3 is TGTGCCAGCAGTCCCCCGACAGGGAATAATTCACCCCTCCACTTT. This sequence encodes CASSPPTGNNSPLHF.

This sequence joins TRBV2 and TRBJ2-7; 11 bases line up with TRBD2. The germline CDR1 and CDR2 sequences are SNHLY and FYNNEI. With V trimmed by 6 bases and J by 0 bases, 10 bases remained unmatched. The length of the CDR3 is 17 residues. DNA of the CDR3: TGTGCCAGCAGCCGGGCCGGACTAGCGGGCCTCTCCTACGAGCAGTACTTC. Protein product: CASSRAGLAGLSYEQYF.

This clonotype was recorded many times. CDR3 in amino acids: CASSLYHGSNTGELFF. The CDR3 DNA is TGTGCCAGCAGCTTATATCACGGGAGTAACACCGGGGAGCTGTTTTTT. The rearrangement links TRBV11-1 to TRBJ2-2, with a tentative D call TRBD2 (6 bases). Trimming took off 2 bases at V and 2 bases at J, with 12 bases between the two ends. Germline V gives CDR1 SGHAT, CDR2 FQDESV (reference sequence). This CDR3 is built from 16 residues.

CDR3 DNA sequence: TGCGCCAGCAGCTTGGCCAACAGGGTACAAGAGACCCAGTACTTC. Translating it yields CASSLANRVQETQYF. The chain couples TRBV5-1 to TRBJ2-5; D is perhaps TRBD1 (6 bases). This CDR3 contains 15 residues. Germline CDR1 reads SGHRS; CDR2 reads YFSETQ. Trimming shortened V by 0 bases and J by 2 bases, and 11 bases separated the two germline ends.

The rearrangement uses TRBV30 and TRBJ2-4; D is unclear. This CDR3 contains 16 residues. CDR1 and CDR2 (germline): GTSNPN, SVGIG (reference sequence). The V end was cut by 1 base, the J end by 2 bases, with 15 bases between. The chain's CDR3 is CAWSDLGSAPKNIQYF. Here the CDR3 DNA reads TGTGCCTGGAGTGATCTCGGATCGGCACCCAAAAACATTCAGTACTTC.

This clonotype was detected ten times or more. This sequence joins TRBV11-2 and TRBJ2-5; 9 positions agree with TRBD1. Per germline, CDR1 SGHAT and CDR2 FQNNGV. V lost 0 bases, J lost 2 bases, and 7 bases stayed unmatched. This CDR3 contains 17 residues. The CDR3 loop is CASSLDRGQGGQETQYF. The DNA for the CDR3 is TGTGCCAGCAGCTTAGATCGGGGACAGGGAGGGCAAGAGACCCAGTACTTC.

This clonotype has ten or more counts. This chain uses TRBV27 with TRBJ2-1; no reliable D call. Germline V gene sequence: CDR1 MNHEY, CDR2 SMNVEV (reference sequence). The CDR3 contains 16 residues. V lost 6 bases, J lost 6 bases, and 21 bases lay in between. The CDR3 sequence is CASRHSPTSHFNEQFF. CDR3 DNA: TGTGCCAGCAGGCACAGCCCTACCTCCCACTTCAATGAGCAGTTCTTC.

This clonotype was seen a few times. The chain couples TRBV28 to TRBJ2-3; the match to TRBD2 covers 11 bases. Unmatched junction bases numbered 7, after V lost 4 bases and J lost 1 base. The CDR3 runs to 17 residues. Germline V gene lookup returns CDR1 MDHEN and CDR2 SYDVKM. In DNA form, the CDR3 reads TGTGCCAGCAGTTCCCCTCGACTAGCGGGGCGCACAGATACGCAGTATTTT. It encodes CASSSPRLAGRTDTQYF.

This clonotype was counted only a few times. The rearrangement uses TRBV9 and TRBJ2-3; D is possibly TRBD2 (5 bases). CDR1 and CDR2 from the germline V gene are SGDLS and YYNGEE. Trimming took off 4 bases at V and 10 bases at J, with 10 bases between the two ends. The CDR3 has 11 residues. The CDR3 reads CASSSTRAQYF. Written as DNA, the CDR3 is TGTGCCAGCAGCTCGACGAGGGCGCAGTATTTT.

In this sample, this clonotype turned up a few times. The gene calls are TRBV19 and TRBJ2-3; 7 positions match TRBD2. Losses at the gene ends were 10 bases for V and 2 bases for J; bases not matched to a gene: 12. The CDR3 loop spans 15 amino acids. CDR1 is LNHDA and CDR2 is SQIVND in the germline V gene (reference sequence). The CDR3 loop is CANKLGTINTDTQYF. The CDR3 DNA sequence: TGTGCCAACAAGTTAGGGACTATCAACACAGATACGCAGTATTTT.

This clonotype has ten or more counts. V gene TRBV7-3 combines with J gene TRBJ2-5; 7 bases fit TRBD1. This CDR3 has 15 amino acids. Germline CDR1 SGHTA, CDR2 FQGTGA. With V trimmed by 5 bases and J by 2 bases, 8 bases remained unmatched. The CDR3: CASSPTGTEQETQYF. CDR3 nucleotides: TGTGCCAGCAGCCCCACCGGGACAGAACAAGAGACCCAGTACTTC.

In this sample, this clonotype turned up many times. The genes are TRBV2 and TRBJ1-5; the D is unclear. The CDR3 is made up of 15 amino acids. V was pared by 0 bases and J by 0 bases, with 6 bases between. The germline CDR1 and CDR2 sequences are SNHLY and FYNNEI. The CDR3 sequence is CASSEALVSNQPQHF. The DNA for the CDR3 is TGTGCCAGCAGTGAAGCGCTGGTTAGCAATCAGCCCCAGCATTTT.

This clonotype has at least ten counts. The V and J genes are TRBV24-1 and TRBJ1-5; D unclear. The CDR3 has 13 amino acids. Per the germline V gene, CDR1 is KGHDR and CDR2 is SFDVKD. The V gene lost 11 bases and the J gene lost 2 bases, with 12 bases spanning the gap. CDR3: CAIQGSGNQPQHF. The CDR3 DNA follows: TGTGCCATCCAAGGGAGCGGCAATCAGCCCCAGCATTTT.

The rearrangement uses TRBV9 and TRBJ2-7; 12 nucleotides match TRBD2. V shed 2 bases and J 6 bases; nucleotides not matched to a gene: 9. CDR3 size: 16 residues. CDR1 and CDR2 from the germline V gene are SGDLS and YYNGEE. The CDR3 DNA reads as TGTGCCAGCAGCGTGGGGCCGACTAGCGGGAGCGTCGAGCAGTACTTC. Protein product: CASSVGPTSGSVEQYF. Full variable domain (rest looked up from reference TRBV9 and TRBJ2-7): DSGVTQTPKHLITATGQRVTLRCSPRSGDLSVYWYQQSLDQGLQFLIQYYNGEERAKGNILERFSAQQFPDLHSELNLSSLELGDSALYFCASSVGPTSGSVEQYFGPGTRLTVT.

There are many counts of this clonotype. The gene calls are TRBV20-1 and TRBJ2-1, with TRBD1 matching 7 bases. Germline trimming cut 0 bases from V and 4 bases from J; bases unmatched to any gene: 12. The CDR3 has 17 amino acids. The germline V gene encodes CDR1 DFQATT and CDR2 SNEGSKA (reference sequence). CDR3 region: CSARDHMTGRFYNEQFF. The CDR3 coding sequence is TGCAGTGCTAGAGATCACATGACAGGGCGTTTTTACAATGAGCAGTTCTTC.